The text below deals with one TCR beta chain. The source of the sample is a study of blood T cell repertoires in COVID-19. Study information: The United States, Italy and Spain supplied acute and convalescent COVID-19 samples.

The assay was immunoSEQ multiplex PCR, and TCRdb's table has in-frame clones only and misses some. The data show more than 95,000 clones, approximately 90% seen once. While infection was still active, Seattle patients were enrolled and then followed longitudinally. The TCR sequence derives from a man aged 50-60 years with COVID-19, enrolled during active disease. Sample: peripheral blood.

CDR3 bases: TGTGCCACCATCCTCCGAGGTACTAGCGGGAGATGGGGCTACGAGCAGTACTTC. It codes for CATILRGTSGRWGYEQYF. The chain links TRBV5-6 to TRBJ2-7; 11 bases map to TRBD2. Germline V gene lookup returns CDR1 SGHDT and CDR2 YYEEEE. This CDR3 comprises 18 residues. Losses at the gene ends were 9 bases for V and 3 bases for J; bases not matched to a gene: 20.